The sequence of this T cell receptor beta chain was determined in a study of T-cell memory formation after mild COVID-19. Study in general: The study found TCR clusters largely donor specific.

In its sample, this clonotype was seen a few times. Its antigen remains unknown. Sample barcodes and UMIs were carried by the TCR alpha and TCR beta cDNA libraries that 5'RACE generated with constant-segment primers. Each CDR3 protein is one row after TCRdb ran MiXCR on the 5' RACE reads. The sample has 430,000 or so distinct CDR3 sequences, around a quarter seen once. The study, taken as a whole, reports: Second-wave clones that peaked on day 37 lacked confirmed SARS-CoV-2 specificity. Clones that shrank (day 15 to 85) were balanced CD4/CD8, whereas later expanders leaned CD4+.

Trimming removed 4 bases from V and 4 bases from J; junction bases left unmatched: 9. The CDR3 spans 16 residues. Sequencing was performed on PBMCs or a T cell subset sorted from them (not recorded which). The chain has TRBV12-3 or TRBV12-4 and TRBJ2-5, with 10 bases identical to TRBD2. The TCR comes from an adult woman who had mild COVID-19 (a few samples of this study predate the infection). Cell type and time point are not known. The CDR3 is CASSYELAGPRETQYF. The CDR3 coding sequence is TGTGCCAGCAGTTACGAACTAGCGGGACCCAGAGAGACCCAGTACTTC.